The sequence of this T cell receptor (beta chain) was determined in a study of monozygotic twins with inflammatory bowel disease. The CDR3 runs 15 residues. Per the germline V gene, CDR1 is KGHSY and CDR2 is FQNENV. Eight separate reactions per sample yielded the cDNA. From its re-call of the 5' RACE reads, TCRdb lists each CDR3 protein once, without DNA. The sample table includes a few hundred thousand distinct CDR3 sequences. Sequencing was carried out using blood. The receptor was derived from a human donor with ulcerative colitis or Crohn's disease, or a healthy co-twin of an affected twin (not recorded which). The rearrangement links TRBV16 to TRBJ2-1; TCRdb's assignment of TRBD1 cannot be checked, as there is no DNA. CDR3 protein: CASSQGRVSYNEQFF.